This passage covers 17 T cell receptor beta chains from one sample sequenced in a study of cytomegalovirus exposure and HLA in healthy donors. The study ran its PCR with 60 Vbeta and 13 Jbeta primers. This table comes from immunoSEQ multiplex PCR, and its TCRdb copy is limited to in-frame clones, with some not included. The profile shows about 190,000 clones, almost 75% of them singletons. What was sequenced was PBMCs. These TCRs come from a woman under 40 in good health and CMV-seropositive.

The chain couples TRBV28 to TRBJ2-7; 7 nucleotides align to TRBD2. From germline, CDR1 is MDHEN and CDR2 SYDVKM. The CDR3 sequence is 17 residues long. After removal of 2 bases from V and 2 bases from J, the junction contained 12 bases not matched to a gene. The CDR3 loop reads CASSLPTSSAVPYEQYF. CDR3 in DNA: TGTGCCAGCAGTTTACCGACTAGCTCCGCCGTCCCCTACGAGCAGTACTTC.

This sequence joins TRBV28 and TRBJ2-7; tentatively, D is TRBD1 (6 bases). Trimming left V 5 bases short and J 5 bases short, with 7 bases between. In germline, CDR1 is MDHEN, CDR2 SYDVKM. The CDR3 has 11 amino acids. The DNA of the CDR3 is TGTGCCAGCAGTGGGGGCCACGAGCAGTACTTC. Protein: CASSGGHEQYF.

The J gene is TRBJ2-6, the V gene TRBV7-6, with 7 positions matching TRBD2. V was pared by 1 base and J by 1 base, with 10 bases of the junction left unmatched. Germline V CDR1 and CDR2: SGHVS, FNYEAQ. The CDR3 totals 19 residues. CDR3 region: CASSLGGGRARSGANVLTF. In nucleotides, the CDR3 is TGTGCCAGCAGCTTAGGTGGGGGGAGGGCCAGGTCTGGGGCCAACGTCCTGACTTTC.

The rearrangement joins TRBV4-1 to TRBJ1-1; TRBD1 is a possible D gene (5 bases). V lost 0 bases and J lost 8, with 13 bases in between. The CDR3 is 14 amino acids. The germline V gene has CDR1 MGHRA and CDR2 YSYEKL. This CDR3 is CASSQDPRAREAFF. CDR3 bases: TGCGCCAGCAGCCAAGATCCCAGGGCTAGAGAAGCTTTCTTT.

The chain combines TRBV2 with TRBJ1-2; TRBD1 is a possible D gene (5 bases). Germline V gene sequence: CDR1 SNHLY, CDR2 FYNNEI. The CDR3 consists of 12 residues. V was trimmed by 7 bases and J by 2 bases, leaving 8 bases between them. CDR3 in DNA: TGTGCCAGCATAGGGGCCAACTATGGCTACACCTTC. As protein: CASIGANYGYTF.

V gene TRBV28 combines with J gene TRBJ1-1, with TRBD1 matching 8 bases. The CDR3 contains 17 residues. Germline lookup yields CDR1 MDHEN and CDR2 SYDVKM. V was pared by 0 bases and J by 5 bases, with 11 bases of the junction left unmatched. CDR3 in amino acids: CASSLWSGQGKGTEAFF. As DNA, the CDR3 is TGTGCCAGCAGTTTATGGTCCGGACAGGGAAAGGGGACTGAAGCTTTCTTT. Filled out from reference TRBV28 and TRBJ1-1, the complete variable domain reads DVKVTQSSRYLVKRTGEKVFLECVQDMDHENMFWYRQDPGLGLRLIYFSYDVKMKEKGDIPEGYSVSREKKERFSLILESASTNQTSMYLCASSLWSGQGKGTEAFFGQGTRLTVV.

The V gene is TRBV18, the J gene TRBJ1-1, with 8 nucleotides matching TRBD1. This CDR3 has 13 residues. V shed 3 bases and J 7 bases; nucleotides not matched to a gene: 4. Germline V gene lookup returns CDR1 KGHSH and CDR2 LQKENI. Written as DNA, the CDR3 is TGTGCCAGCTCACCCGGGACAGGAGGTGAAGCTTTCTTT. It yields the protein CASSPGTGGEAFF.

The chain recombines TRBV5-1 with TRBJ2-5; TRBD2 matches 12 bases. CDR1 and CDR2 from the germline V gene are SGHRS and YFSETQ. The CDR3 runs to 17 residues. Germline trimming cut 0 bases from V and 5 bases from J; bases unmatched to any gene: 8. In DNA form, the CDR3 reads TGCGCCAGCAGCTTGGGACTAGCGGGAGTTATCGGGGAGACCCAGTACTTC. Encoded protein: CASSLGLAGVIGETQYF.

The CDR3 reads CASSPQILQPQHF. In nucleotides, the CDR3 is TGTGCCAGCAGCCCGCAGATTCTTCAGCCCCAGCATTTT. The chain couples TRBV6-1 to TRBJ1-5; D is ambiguous. CDR3 length: 13 residues. Germline V lookup: CDR1 MNHNS, CDR2 SASEGT. V shed 6 bases and J shed 6 bases, with 12 bases lying between them.

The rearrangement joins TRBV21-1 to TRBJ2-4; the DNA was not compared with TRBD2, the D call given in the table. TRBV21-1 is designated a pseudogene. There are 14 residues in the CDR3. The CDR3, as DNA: TGTGCCAGCTTGTTATTTCTAGCCAAAAACATTCAGTACTTC. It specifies CASLLFLAKNIQYF.

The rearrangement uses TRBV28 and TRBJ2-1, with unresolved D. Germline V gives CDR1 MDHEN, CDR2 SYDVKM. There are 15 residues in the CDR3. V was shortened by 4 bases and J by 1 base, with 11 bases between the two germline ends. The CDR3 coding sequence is TGTGCCAGCAGTTCCCCGGCGGTTTCCTACAATGAGCAGTTCTTC. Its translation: CASSSPAVSYNEQFF.

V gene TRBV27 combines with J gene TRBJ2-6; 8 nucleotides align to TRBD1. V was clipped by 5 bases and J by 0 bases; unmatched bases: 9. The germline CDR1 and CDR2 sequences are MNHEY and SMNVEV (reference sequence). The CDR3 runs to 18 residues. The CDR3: CASSPLTGVNSGANVLTF. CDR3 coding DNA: TGTGCCAGCAGTCCGCTGACAGGGGTTAACTCTGGGGCCAACGTCCTGACTTTC.

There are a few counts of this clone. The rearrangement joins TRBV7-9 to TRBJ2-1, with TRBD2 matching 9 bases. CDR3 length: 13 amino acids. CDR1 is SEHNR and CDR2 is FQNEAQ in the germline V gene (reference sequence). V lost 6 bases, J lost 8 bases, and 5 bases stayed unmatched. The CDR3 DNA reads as TGTGCCAGCAGGAGACTAGCGGCCGATGAGCAGTTCTTC. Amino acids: CASRRLAADEQFF.

CDR3 DNA: TGTGCCAGCAGTTACAATCCCTATAGCAATCAGCCCCAGCATTTT. Residues: CASSYNPYSNQPQHF. This rearrangement joins TRBV6-6 to TRBJ1-5; D is undetermined. The ends were cut back, 2 bases at V and 0 bases at J, with 8 bases in the middle. From germline, CDR1 is MNHNY and CDR2 SVGAGI (reference sequence). There are 15 residues in the CDR3.

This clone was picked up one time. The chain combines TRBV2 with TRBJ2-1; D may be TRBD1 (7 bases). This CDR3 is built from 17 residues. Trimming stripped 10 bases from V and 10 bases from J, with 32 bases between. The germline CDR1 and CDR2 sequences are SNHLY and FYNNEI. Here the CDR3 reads CATPKINGGQRRNEQFF. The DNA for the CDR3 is TGTGCCACACCCAAGATAAACGGGGGACAGCGAAGGAACGAGCAGTTCTTC.

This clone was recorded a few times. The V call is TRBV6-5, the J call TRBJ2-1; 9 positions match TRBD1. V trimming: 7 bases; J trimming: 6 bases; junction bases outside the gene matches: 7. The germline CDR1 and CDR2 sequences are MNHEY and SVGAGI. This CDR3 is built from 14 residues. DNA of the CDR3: TGTGCCAGCAATAGAGGGACAGGGCCCAATGAGCAGTTCTTC. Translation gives CASNRGTGPNEQFF.

CDR3: CASNLPESSTDTQYF. The CDR3 DNA is TGTGCCAGCAACCTCCCCGAGTCTAGCACAGATACGCAGTATTTT. The V gene is TRBV28, the J gene TRBJ2-3; D gene ambiguous. Trimming removed 7 bases from V and 0 bases from J, with 14 bases in between. This CDR3 region has 15 residues. CDR1 is MDHEN, CDR2 SYDVKM, per germline.